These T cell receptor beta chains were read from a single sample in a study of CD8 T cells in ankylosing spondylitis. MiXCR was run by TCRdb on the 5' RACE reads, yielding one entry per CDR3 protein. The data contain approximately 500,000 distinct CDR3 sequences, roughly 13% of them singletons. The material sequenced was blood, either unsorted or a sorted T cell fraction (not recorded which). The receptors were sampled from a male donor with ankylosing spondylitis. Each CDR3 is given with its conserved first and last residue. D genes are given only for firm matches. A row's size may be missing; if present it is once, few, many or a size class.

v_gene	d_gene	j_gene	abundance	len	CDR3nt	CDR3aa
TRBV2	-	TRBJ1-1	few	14	TGTGCCAGCAGTGCGGAGGGTATGAACACTGAAGCTTTCTTT	CASSAEGMNTEAFF
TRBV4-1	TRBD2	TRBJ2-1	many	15	TGCGCCAGCAGCCAAGGGACTAGCGGGAGTAGTGAGCAGTTCTTC	CASSQGTSGSSEQFF
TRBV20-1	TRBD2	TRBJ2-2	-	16	TGCAGTGCTAAACTAGCGGGGTTCCGGAACACCGGGGAGCTGTTTTTT	CSAKLAGFRNTGELFF
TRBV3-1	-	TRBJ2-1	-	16	TGTGCCAGCAGCCAAGATGGACTGAGCTCCTACAATGAGCAGTTCTTC	CASSQDGLSSYNEQFF
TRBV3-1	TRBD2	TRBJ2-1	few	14	TGTGCCAGCACCGGACTAGCGGGAGCCAATGAGCAGTTCTTC	CASTGLAGANEQFF
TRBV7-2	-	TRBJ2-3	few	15	TGTGCCAGCAGCTTCGACCGCGGGAACACAGATACGCAGTATTTT	CASSFDRGNTDTQYF
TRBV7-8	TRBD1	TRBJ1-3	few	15	TGTGCCAGCAGCTTAGTTAACAGGGGGGTAGACACCATATATTTT	CASSLVNRGVDTIYF
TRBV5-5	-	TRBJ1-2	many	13	TGTGCCAGCAGCCCGACAGGCCCGGGAGGCTACACCTTC	CASSPTGPGGYTF
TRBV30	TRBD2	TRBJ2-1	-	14	TGTGCCTGGAGCGAGGGACTATCCTACAATGAGCAGTTCTTC	CAWSEGLSYNEQFF
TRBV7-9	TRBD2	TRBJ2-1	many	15	TGTGCCAGCAGCTTAGGGGGACTAGCAGACAATGAGCAGTTCTTC	CASSLGGLADNEQFF
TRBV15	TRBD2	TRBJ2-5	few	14	TGTGCCACCAGCAGAGGACTAGCGGAAGAGACCCAGTACTTC	CATSRGLAEETQYF
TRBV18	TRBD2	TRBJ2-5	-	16	TGTGCCAGCTCACCAATTATACTAGCGGGCGGAGAGACCCAGTACTTC	CASSPIILAGGETQYF
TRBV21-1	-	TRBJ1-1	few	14	TGTGCCAGCAGCCTTGAAAGGGGGCCCACTGAAGCTTTCTTT	CASSLERGPTEAFF
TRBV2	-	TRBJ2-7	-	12	TGTGCCAGCACCCTCGTGGGGTACGAGCAGTACTTC	CASTLVGYEQYF
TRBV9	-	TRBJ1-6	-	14	TGTGCCAGCAGCGGATGGGACACTAATTCACCCCTCCACTTT	CASSGWDTNSPLHF
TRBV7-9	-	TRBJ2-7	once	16	TGTGCCAGCAGCTCTGGGTACGGGGGAAGAACCTACGAGCAGTACTTC	CASSSGYGGRTYEQYF
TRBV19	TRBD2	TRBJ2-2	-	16	TGTGCCAGTAGACCCGGGTTGGCTAGCGGCACCGGGGAGCTGTTTTTT	CASRPGLASGTGELFF
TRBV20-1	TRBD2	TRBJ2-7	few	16	TGCAGTGCCTACCGGTTAATGGGGGGGAGGGGCTACGAGCAGTACTTC	CSAYRLMGGRGYEQYF
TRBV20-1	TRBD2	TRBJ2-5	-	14	TGCAGTGCTGGCACCGGGACTAGCCAAGAGACCCAGTACTTC	CSAGTGTSQETQYF
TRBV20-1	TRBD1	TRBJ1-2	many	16	TGCAGTGCTAGAGACAGGAAGGGGGCTTTTAACTATGGCTACACCTTC	CSARDRKGAFNYGYTF
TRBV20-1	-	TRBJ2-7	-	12	TGCAGTGCCGCGACCCCGCCGTACGAGCAGTACTTC	CSAATPPYEQYF
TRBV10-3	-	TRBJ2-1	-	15	TGTGCCATCAGTGAGCCGGCCTCCACTTTAGATGAGCAGTTCTTC	CAISEPASTLDEQFF
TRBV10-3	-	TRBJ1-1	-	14	TGTGCCATCAGTGAGGTCGGCAGTTCGACTGAAGCTTTCTTT	CAISEVGSSTEAFF
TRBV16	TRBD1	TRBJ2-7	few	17	TGTGCCAGCAGCCAAGGGGGCAACAGGGGTGCTTCCTACGAGCAGTACTTC	CASSQGGNRGASYEQYF
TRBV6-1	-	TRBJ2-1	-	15	TGTGCCAGCAGTGAATATGCGACCAACTACAATGAGCAGTTCTTC	CASSEYATNYNEQFF
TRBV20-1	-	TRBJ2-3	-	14	TGCAGTGCTATCGGGGGAGTTGGCACAGATACGCAGTATTTT	CSAIGGVGTDTQYF
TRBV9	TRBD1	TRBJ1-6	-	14	TGTGCCAGCAGCGTATCAGGGGGTGATTCACCCCTCCACTTT	CASSVSGGDSPLHF
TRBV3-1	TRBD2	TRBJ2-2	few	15	TGTGCCAGCACCCTGGGCCGGGAGGGAGACGGGGAGCTGTTTTTT	CASTLGREGDGELFF